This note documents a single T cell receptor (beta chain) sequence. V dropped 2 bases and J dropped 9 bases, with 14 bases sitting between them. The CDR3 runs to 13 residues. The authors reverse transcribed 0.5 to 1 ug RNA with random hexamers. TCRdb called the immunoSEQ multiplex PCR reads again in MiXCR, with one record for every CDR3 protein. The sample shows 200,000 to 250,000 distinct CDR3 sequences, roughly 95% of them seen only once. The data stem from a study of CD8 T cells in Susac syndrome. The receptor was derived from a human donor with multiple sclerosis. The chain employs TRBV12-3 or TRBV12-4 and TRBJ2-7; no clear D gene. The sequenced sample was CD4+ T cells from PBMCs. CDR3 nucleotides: TGTGCCAGCAGTTTATTTTGGGCTACGGTGCAGTACTTC. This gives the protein CASSLFWATVQYF.